This T cell receptor beta chain is drawn from a study of cytomegalovirus exposure and HLA in healthy donors. Note on this clone: Its antigen is as yet unknown.

Study-wide results and caveats: Investigators reported 150 to 200 TCR beta chains as tied to cytomegalovirus. Earlier findings revealed that most TCR beta V segments proved productive either about 87% or about 30% of the time.

The PCR contained 60 Vbeta and 13 Jbeta primers. Sequencing used immunoSEQ multiplex PCR; TCRdb keeps in-frame clones, though not all of them. The sample consists of about 120,000 clones, approximately 80% of them appearing once. The CDR3 runs 17 residues. Germline CDR1 and CDR2: MNHNS and SASEGT. Trimming removed 2 bases at V and 0 bases at J, with 14 bases between. Sequenced input: PBMCs. This clonotype originated in a female donor in good health and CMV-seropositive. V and J are TRBV6-1 and TRBJ1-5, with TRBD1 as a possible D gene (6 bases). In DNA form, the CDR3 reads TGTGCCAGCAGTGAAAAAGGACAGTCTTATAGCAATCAGCCCCAGCATTTT. Amino acid sequence: CASSEKGQSYSNQPQHF.